The 23 T cell receptor beta chains below come from one sample, sequenced in a study of cytomegalovirus exposure and HLA in healthy donors. Researchers ran the PCR with 60 Vbeta and 13 Jbeta primers. Sequenced by immunoSEQ multiplex PCR; TCRdb stores in-frame clones only, minus some. The record lists 68,000 or so clones, of which the ten most abundant hold roughly 15%. Source material: PBMCs. These receptor sequences come from a boy aged 5-17 years in good health and CMV-seronegative.

The chain links TRBV2 to TRBJ2-1; TRBD2 agrees at 8 bases. Germline assignment: CDR1 SNHLY and CDR2 FYNNEI. V trimming: 5 bases; J trimming: 15 bases; junction bases outside the gene matches: 12. This CDR3 region has 13 residues. The CDR3 region has the DNA TGTGCCAGCAGTAGAGCGGGAGAACACCACAGGTTCTTC. This gives the protein CASSRAGEHHRFF.

This chain joins TRBV6-1 and TRBJ2-5; D perhaps matches TRBD2 (6 bases). The germline gives CDR1 MNHNS, CDR2 SASEGT. The CDR3 has 16 amino acids. With 3 bases removed from V and 1 base from J, the gap between germline ends came to 15 bases. The CDR3 loop is CASSDYYGGLQETQYF. CDR3 coding DNA: TGTGCCAGCAGTGATTACTACGGGGGACTCCAAGAGACCCAGTACTTC.

Details on this clone: This sample includes further DNA sequences coding for the same CDR3. The V and J genes are TRBV25-1 and TRBJ2-3; the D gene is possibly TRBD2 (5 bases). Germline V gives CDR1 MGHDK, CDR2 SYGVNS. This CDR3 spans 13 amino acids. The V gene lost 6 bases and the J gene lost 6 bases, with 13 bases spanning the gap. The CDR3 nucleotides read TGTGCCAGCAGCGGGGTAGGTCCGGATACGCAGTATTTT. Its protein product is CASSGVGPDTQYF. Full variable domain (missing parts from reference TRBV25-1 and TRBJ2-3): EADIYQTPRYLVIGTGKKITLECSQTMGHDKMYWYQQDPGMELHLIHYSYGVNSTEKGDLSSESTVSRIRTEHFPLTLESARPSHTSQYLCASSGVGPDTQYFGPGTRLTVL.

The gene calls are TRBV7-2 and TRBJ2-7; 9 nucleotides line up with TRBD1. CDR3 length: 17 amino acids. The germline V gene has CDR1 SGHTA and CDR2 FQGNSA. Trimming removed 0 bases from V and 0 bases from J; junction bases left unmatched: 6. CDR3 nucleotides: TGTGCCAGCAGCTTAGCGGTGGGACAGGGTAACTCCTACGAGCAGTACTTC. It yields the protein CASSLAVGQGNSYEQYF. The full variable domain, its missing parts supplied by reference TRBV7-2 and TRBJ2-7, is GAGVSQSPSNKVTEKGKDVELRCDPISGHTALYWYRQSLGQGLEFLIYFQGNSAPDKSGLPSDRFSAERTGGSVSTLTIQRTQQEDSAVYLCASSLAVGQGNSYEQYFGPGTRLTVT.

V usage is TRBV11-2 and J usage is TRBJ1-2, with 7 bases aligning to TRBD1. In germline, CDR1 is SGHAT, CDR2 FQNNGV. V trimming: 1 base; J trimming: 2 bases; junction bases outside the gene matches: 7. CDR3 length equals 16 residues. CDR3 nucleotides: TGTGCCAGCAGCTTAGCCCTCCGGGACAGCAACTATGGCTACACCTTC. Translated, it gives CASSLALRDSNYGYTF.

This chain connects TRBV4-1 to TRBJ1-5, with 8 positions matching TRBD1. CDR3 length equals 22 residues. Germline CDR1 reads MGHRA; CDR2 reads YSYEKL. V shed 4 bases, J shed 1 base, and the junction held 24 bases outside the gene matches. CDR3 bases: TGCGCCAGCAGCCCCGGAGTCTTGACAGGGGTGAACGAATATAACAGCAATCAGCCCCAGCATTTT. Translating gives CASSPGVLTGVNEYNSNQPQHF.

The genes are TRBV14 and TRBJ1-1, with D hard to call. V lost 0 bases and J lost 5, with 13 bases in between. This CDR3 comprises 15 residues. Germline-derived CDR1 and CDR2 are SGHDN and FVKESK. This chain's CDR3 is CASSQDLVGVTEAFF. The CDR3 DNA follows: TGTGCCAGCAGCCAAGATTTGGTAGGAGTTACTGAAGCTTTCTTT.

The chain has TRBV6-1 and TRBJ1-5; 7 nucleotides match TRBD1. The junction had 15 bases not matched to a gene; V was cut back by 4 bases and J by 0 bases. There are 19 residues in the CDR3. In germline, CDR1 is MNHNS, CDR2 SASEGT. CDR3 coding DNA: TGTGCCAGCAGTGCCCCATCCCGGGACAGAGCTTATAGCAATCAGCCCCAGCATTTT. Its protein product is CASSAPSRDRAYSNQPQHF.

V and J are TRBV28 and TRBJ2-1; 7 bases match TRBD2. This CDR3 is built from 11 residues. V shed 3 bases and J 10 bases; nucleotides not matched to a gene: 0. The germline CDR1 and CDR2 sequences are MDHEN and SYDVKM. The CDR3 bases are TGTGCCAGCAGTTTCGGGGGGGAGCAGTTCTTC. Translating it yields CASSFGGEQFF. The whole variable domain, remainder taken from reference TRBV28 and TRBJ2-1, is DVKVTQSSRYLVKRTGEKVFLECVQDMDHENMFWYRQDPGLGLRLIYFSYDVKMKEKGDIPEGYSVSREKKERFSLILESASTNQTSMYLCASSFGGEQFFGPGTRLTVL.

The chain joins TRBV5-1 to TRBJ1-4; D may be TRBD1 (6 bases). The CDR3 is made up of 16 amino acids. Trimming removed 1 base from V and 8 bases from J, with 18 bases in between. The germline CDR1 and CDR2 sequences are SGHRS and YFSETQ. The CDR3 sequence: CASSLTPGDNGEKLFF. CDR3 DNA sequence: TGCGCCAGCAGCTTGACCCCAGGGGATAACGGGGAAAAACTGTTTTTT.

V gene TRBV4-2 combines with J gene TRBJ2-7; the D gene is possibly TRBD2 (6 bases). V gave up 10 bases and J gave up 0 bases, with 31 bases separating them. CDR3 length equals 19 residues. The germline V gene encodes CDR1 LGHNA and CDR2 YNFKEQ. CDR3 nucleotides: TGTGCCACCCCCCACGAACCCCCGCGGGGCAGACCGATCTCCTACGAGCAGTACTTC. It yields the protein CATPHEPPRGRPISYEQYF.

The chain combines TRBV5-4 with TRBJ2-7; 9 nucleotides line up with TRBD2. The CDR3 runs 14 residues. V was clipped by 0 bases and J by 5 bases; unmatched bases: 3. The germline V gene encodes CDR1 SGHNT and CDR2 YYREEE (reference sequence). In nucleotides, the CDR3 is TGTGCCAGCAGCTTGGATAGCGGGAGAAACGAGCAGTACTTC. Protein: CASSLDSGRNEQYF.

The chain combines TRBV12-5 with TRBJ1-5; no definite D call. The germline gives CDR1 LGHNT, CDR2 FRNRAP. Trimming stripped 6 bases from V and 2 bases from J, with 11 bases between. CDR3 size: 14 residues. The CDR3: CASGKAIRNQPQHF. The DNA for the CDR3 is TGTGCTAGTGGCAAAGCCATCCGCAATCAGCCCCAGCATTTT.

V usage is TRBV11-2 and J usage is TRBJ1-4; no clear D gene. Germline values: CDR1 SGHAT, CDR2 FQNNGV. V was shortened by 5 bases and J by 0 bases, with 7 bases between the two germline ends. The CDR3 is 14 residues long. Written as DNA, the CDR3 is TGTGCCAGCAGCATACAGACAACTAATGAAAAACTGTTTTTT. Translated, it gives CASSIQTTNEKLFF.

The chain links TRBV7-9 to TRBJ1-2; D unclear. The CDR3 length is 15 residues. Trimming stripped 5 bases from V and 2 bases from J, with 15 bases between. Germline CDR1 is SEHNR and CDR2 is FQNEAQ (reference sequence). This CDR3 is CASSGRLPGNYGYTF. The CDR3 nucleotides read TGTGCCAGCAGCGGACGACTCCCGGGGAACTATGGCTACACCTTC.

This chain uses TRBV7-9 with TRBJ2-5; D perhaps matches TRBD1 (6 bases). Germline values: CDR1 SEHNR, CDR2 FQNEAQ (reference sequence). The CDR3 length is 13 residues. V lost 8 bases and J lost 2, with 12 bases in between. Here the CDR3 reads CASLQQGQETQYF. CDR3 DNA: TGTGCCAGCCTCCAACAGGGACAAGAGACCCAGTACTTC.

The rearrangement joins TRBV19 to TRBJ1-1; a weak D match, TRBD1 (6 bases). The V and J ends lost 4 bases and 4 bases respectively, with 16 bases between them. The CDR3 extends over 15 amino acids. The germline CDR1 and CDR2 sequences are LNHDA and SQIVND (reference sequence). The CDR3 loop is CASSNGGGHGTEAFF. The CDR3 region has the DNA TGTGCCAGTAGTAACGGCGGGGGGCATGGCACTGAAGCTTTCTTT.

This chain uses TRBV27 with TRBJ1-2; a possible D gene is TRBD1 (5 bases). Trimming left V 4 bases short and J 2 bases short, with 14 bases between. This CDR3 has 15 amino acids. Germline loops: CDR1 MNHEY, CDR2 SMNVEV (reference sequence). The CDR3 reads CASSSLLGPNYGYTF. DNA of the CDR3: TGTGCCAGCAGTTCCCTGCTGGGGCCGAACTATGGCTACACCTTC.

In nucleotides, the CDR3 is TGTGCCAGCAGTCCGGTTGAGCGGGAGGGCACCGGGGAGCTGTTTTTT. Protein: CASSPVEREGTGELFF. The J gene is TRBJ2-2, the V gene TRBV6-4; TRBD2 aligns across 10 bases. This CDR3 region has 16 residues. Germline V gene sequence: CDR1 MRHNA, CDR2 SNTAGT. J was trimmed by 4 bases and V by 5 bases; bases with no gene match: 7.

This rearrangement joins TRBV30 to TRBJ1-1, with D possibly matching TRBD1 (5 bases). V lost 2 bases and J 1 base, leaving 11 bases between the germline ends. Germline V lookup: CDR1 GTSNPN, CDR2 SVGIG (reference sequence). The CDR3 has 14 amino acids. DNA of the CDR3: TGTGCCTGGAGTCAGGGCCCCGCGAACACTGAAGCTTTCTTT. It yields the protein CAWSQGPANTEAFF.

This chain links TRBV5-6 with TRBJ1-5; TRBD1 might be the D (5 bases). CDR1 SGHDT and CDR2 YYEEEE come from the germline V gene. V was cut by 1 base and J by 3 bases, with 11 bases left in between. The CDR3 is made up of 15 amino acids. The CDR3 reads CASSLQGGPNQPQHF. The CDR3 DNA follows: TGTGCCAGCAGCTTGCAGGGTGGCCCCAATCAGCCCCAGCATTTT. The whole variable domain, filled in from reference TRBV5-6 and TRBJ1-5, reads DAGVTQSPTHLIKTRGQQVTLRCSPKSGHDTVSWYQQALGQGPQFIFQYYEEEERQRGNFPDRFSGHQFPNYSSELNVNALLLGDSALYLCASSLQGGPNQPQHFGDGTRLSIL.

J is TRBJ2-7 and V is TRBV5-1, with D maybe TRBD2 (6 bases). The CDR3 loop spans 14 amino acids. CDR1 and CDR2 (germline): SGHRS, YFSETQ. Trimming removed 2 bases from V and 0 bases from J, with 9 bases in between. CDR3: CASSFLANSYEQYF. In DNA form, the CDR3 reads TGCGCCAGCAGCTTCCTAGCGAACTCCTACGAGCAGTACTTC.

The CDR3: CASSVGGGPLETQYF. CDR3 nucleotide sequence: TGTGCCAGCAGCGTAGGGGGAGGGCCTCTGGAGACCCAGTACTTC. The rearrangement uses TRBV9 and TRBJ2-5; TRBD2 agrees at 7 bases. Germline V gene sequence: CDR1 SGDLS, CDR2 YYNGEE. V shed 0 bases, J shed 5 bases, and the junction held 7 bases outside the gene matches. CDR3 length equals 15 residues.